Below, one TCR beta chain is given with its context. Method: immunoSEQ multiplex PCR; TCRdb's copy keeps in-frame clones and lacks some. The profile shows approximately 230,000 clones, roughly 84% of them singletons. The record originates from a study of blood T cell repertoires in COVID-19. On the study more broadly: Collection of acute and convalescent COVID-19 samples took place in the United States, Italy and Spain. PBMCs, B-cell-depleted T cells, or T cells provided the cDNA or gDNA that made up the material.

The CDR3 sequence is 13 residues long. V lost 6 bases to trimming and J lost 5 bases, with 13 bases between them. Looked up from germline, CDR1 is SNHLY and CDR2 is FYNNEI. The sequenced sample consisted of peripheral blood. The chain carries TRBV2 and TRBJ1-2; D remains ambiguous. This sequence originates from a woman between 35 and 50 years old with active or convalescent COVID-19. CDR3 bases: TGTGCCAGCAGGACTGAGGGTGGATATGGCTACACCTTC. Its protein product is CASRTEGGYGYTF.